This TCR beta chain was obtained from a study of blood T cell repertoires in COVID-19. In the study overall: Italy, Spain and the United States were the sources of the convalescent and acute COVID-19 samples. T cells, B-cell-depleted T cells, or PBMCs provided the cDNA or gDNA that served as material.

It was during active infection that Seattle patients were enrolled and then longitudinally followed. The V gene end was trimmed by 2 bases and the J gene end by 15 bases; junction bases not matched to a gene: 11. The CDR3 runs 15 residues. Germline CDR1 is LGHDT and CDR2 is YNNKEL (reference sequence). In the authors' workflow: Using reference gene primer amplification, nucleated cell counts were estimated. The assay was immunoSEQ multiplex PCR, and TCRdb's table has in-frame clones only and misses some. V and J calls and clone size follow that table, whereas D and trimming were derived from the DNA. The sample records approximately 180,000 clones, about 85% being singletons.

Sequencing used peripheral blood. The J gene is TRBJ2-3, the V gene TRBV3-1 (or the pseudogene TRBV3-2); 13 nucleotides line up with TRBD2. This clonotype was sampled from a person between 70 and 80 years old with COVID-19, enrolled during active disease. The CDR3 DNA reads as TGTGCCAGCAGCCAAACGGGACTAGCGGGAAGGAAGGCTTATTTT. Residues: CASSQTGLAGRKAYF.